These T cell receptor beta chains were read from a single sample in a study of read filtering for tumor transcriptome and immune sequencing. TCRdb redid the calling of the reads with MiXCR, one entry per CDR3 protein. This table has about 6,000 distinct CDR3 sequences, about 20% appearing once. The sample consisted of a population of CD138-negative cells sorted from bone marrow. The receptors come from a donor over 35 with multiple myeloma. Both conserved end residues are part of each CDR3. Fields, in order: clone size, J gene, V gene, D gene, CDR3 protein, CDR3 DNA. D genes are given only for firm matches. Rows give clone size only sometimes, using once, few, many, or a class for an expanded clone.

many TRBJ1-5 TRBV6-5 . CASREGVGGLGQPQHF TGTGCCAGCAGAGAGGGGGTGGGGGGGCTCGGTCAGCCCCAGCATTTT
many TRBJ2-5 TRBV19 TRBD1 CASSPRTGMGQETQYF TGTGCCAGTAGTCCTCGGACAGGGATGGGACAAGAGACCCAGTACTTC
. TRBJ2-5 TRBV7-8 . CASSLSPETQYF TGTGCCAGCAGCTTATCCCCAGAGACCCAGTACTTC
many TRBJ2-2 TRBV28 TRBD2 CASSPIAGGITGELFF TGTGCCAGCAGTCCTATAGCGGGAGGGATCACCGGGGAGCTGTTTTTT
many TRBJ2-1 TRBV10-3 . CAISENNEQFF TGTGCCATCAGTGAAAACAATGAGCAGTTCTTC
once TRBJ2-6 TRBV7-8 TRBD1 CASSLAPETGVLGVNVLTF TGTGCCAGCAGCTTAGCGCCTGAGACAGGGGTGCTCGGGGTCAACGTCCTGACTTTC
many TRBJ2-5 TRBV29-1 . CSGQGQETQYF TGCAGCGGTCAGGGACAAGAGACCCAGTACTTC
medium-sized TRBJ2-1 TRBV27 TRBD2 CASSSPLAAPRNEQFF TGTGCCAGCAGTTCGCCCCTAGCGGCCCCAAGGAATGAGCAGTTCTTC
many TRBJ2-3 TRBV29-1 . CSVPGSSSTDTQYF TGCAGCGTCCCCGGGTCTTCTAGCACAGATACGCAGTATTTT
many TRBJ2-5 TRBV7-2 . CASSLASETQYF TGTGCCAGCAGCTTAGCTTCGGAGACCCAGTACTTC
few TRBJ2-7 TRBV12-3/TRBV12-4 TRBD1 CASSSGQASEQYF TGTGCCAGCAGTTCCGGACAGGCGTCGGAGCAGTACTTC
medium-sized TRBJ2-1 TRBV29-1 TRBD2 CSTAGGETYNEQFF TGCAGCACCGCGGGAGGAGAAACCTACAATGAGCAGTTCTTC
many TRBJ1-1 TRBV11-2 . CASSLEGWGARGRTEAFF TGTGCCAGCAGCTTAGAGGGGTGGGGGGCGCGAGGACGAACTGAAGCTTTCTTT
many TRBJ2-5 TRBV6-2/TRBV6-3 . CASSYSRKGVMKTQYF TGTGCCAGCAGTTACTCAAGGAAGGGGGTGATGAAGACCCAGTACTTC
. TRBJ2-7 TRBV2 TRBD1 CASKDRSSYEQYF TGTGCCAGCAAGGACAGGAGCTCCTACGAGCAGTACTTC
many TRBJ2-7 TRBV6-5 TRBD1 CASRPIQGVQVHEQYF TGTGCCAGCAGACCTATACAGGGGGTACAAGTCCACGAGCAGTACTTC